The entry below describes one TCR beta chain. Per germline, CDR1 SGHTA and CDR2 FQGNSA. V was pared by 4 bases and J by 3 bases, with 12 bases between. The CDR3 extends over 15 amino acids. MiXCR, run by TCRdb on the RT-PCR reads, gives a single entry per CDR3 protein. The table lists more than 600,000 distinct CDR3 sequences, 14% of them singletons. The V and J genes are TRBV7-2 and TRBJ2-2; the D gene is possibly TRBD2 (6 bases). The sequenced material came from memory CD4+ T cells from blood. The TCR was taken from a female donor in good health, serving as a healthy control. DNA of the CDR3: TGTGCCAGCAGCTGGGGACTGGGAGACACCGGGGAGCTGTTTTTT. Translating it yields CASSWGLGDTGELFF. Together with reference TRBV7-2 and TRBJ2-2, the CDR3 gives the full variable domain: GAGVSQSPSNKVTEKGKDVELRCDPISGHTALYWYRQSLGQGLEFLIYFQGNSAPDKSGLPSDRFSAERTGGSVSTLTIQRTQQEDSAVYLCASSWGLGDTGELFFGEGSRLTVL.